Listed below are T cell receptor beta chains from one sample, sequenced in a study of shared clonotypes between healthy human individuals. Clones were read by immunoSEQ multiplex PCR, and TCRdb kept only the in-frame ones, dropping some. The sample yields millions of clones, 85% to 95% seen once. The material sequenced was naive CD4+ T cells sorted from blood. The receptors derive from a man younger than 35 in good health. Each CDR3 is given with its conserved first and last residue. D genes are given only for firm matches. Expanded clones get a size class; other rows say once, few or many, or leave the size out.

D gene: TRBD1
CDR3 length: 14
J gene: TRBJ1-2
V gene: TRBV30
clone size: -
CDR3 DNA: TGTGCCTGGAGTGCCCATCAGGGGGCGTACGGCTACACCTTC
CDR3 protein: CAWSAHQGAYGYTF

D gene: TRBD2
CDR3 length: 14
J gene: TRBJ2-7
V gene: TRBV27
clone size: once
CDR3 DNA: TGTGCCAGCAGTTTAGTGGGTCGGGGGGGCGAGCAGTACTTC
CDR3 protein: CASSLVGRGGEQYF

D gene: TRBD1
CDR3 length: 13
J gene: TRBJ2-3
V gene: TRBV4-1
clone size: -
CDR3 DNA: TGCGCCAGCAGCCTAGCACAGGGGGCTACGCAGTATTTT
CDR3 protein: CASSLAQGATQYF

D gene: -
CDR3 length: 16
J gene: TRBJ2-2
V gene: TRBV2
clone size: -
CDR3 DNA: TGTGCCAGCAGTGCCCGCCCAGGGTCGACCACCGGGGAGCTGTTTTTT
CDR3 protein: CASSARPGSTTGELFF

D gene: TRBD1
CDR3 length: 14
J gene: TRBJ2-1
V gene: TRBV10-3
clone size: -
CDR3 DNA: TGTGCCGCAAAGACAGGGGCGGGCTACAATGAGCAGTTCTTC
CDR3 protein: CAAKTGAGYNEQFF

D gene: -
CDR3 length: 15
J gene: TRBJ2-1
V gene: TRBV5-4
clone size: -
CDR3 DNA: TGTGCCAGCAGCCGGGACCGTCGTTCCTACAATGAGCAGTTCTTC
CDR3 protein: CASSRDRRSYNEQFF

D gene: -
CDR3 length: 16
J gene: TRBJ1-1
V gene: TRBV6-5
clone size: -
CDR3 DNA: TGTGCCAGCAGTTCCCCACCCCCAGGCAGGAACACTGAAGCTTTCTTT
CDR3 protein: CASSSPPPGRNTEAFF

D gene: -
CDR3 length: 18
J gene: TRBJ1-2
V gene: TRBV7-2
clone size: -
CDR3 DNA: TGTGCCAGCAGCTCGAGAAGGGGCCAGGGATCAAGACCCTATGGCTACACCTTC
CDR3 protein: CASSSRRGQGSRPYGYTF

D gene: -
CDR3 length: 16
J gene: TRBJ1-3
V gene: TRBV7-2
clone size: -
CDR3 DNA: TGTGCCAGCAGCTCAATGGGCCCATACTCTGGAAACACCATATATTTT
CDR3 protein: CASSSMGPYSGNTIYF

D gene: -
CDR3 length: 20
J gene: TRBJ1-6
V gene: TRBV15
clone size: -
CDR3 DNA: TGTGCCACCAGCAGAGATGGGCGACAGGCCCCTAGCTCCTATAATTCACCCCTCCACTTT
CDR3 protein: CATSRDGRQAPSSYNSPLHF

D gene: TRBD2
CDR3 length: 17
J gene: TRBJ2-2
V gene: TRBV4-2
clone size: -
CDR3 DNA: TGTGCCAGCAGCCAGTCCCTCGGGACTATTAACACCGGGGAGCTGTTTTTT
CDR3 protein: CASSQSLGTINTGELFF

D gene: TRBD1
CDR3 length: 15
J gene: TRBJ2-1
V gene: TRBV6-1
clone size: -
CDR3 DNA: TGTGCCAGCAGGGCCGGGACAGGGGGCCTGGATGAGCAGTTCTTC
CDR3 protein: CASRAGTGGLDEQFF

D gene: -
CDR3 length: 13
J gene: TRBJ1-2
V gene: TRBV25-1
clone size: -
CDR3 DNA: TGTGCCAGCAGTGTCGGGACCGGCTATGGCTACACCTTC
CDR3 protein: CASSVGTGYGYTF

D gene: TRBD2
CDR3 length: 13
J gene: TRBJ2-7
V gene: TRBV29-1
clone size: once
CDR3 DNA: TGCAGCGGGCTAGCGGACGGTCACTACGAGCAGTACTTC
CDR3 protein: CSGLADGHYEQYF

D gene: -
CDR3 length: 10
J gene: TRBJ2-7
V gene: TRBV30
clone size: -
CDR3 DNA: TGTGCCTGGGGAGCGGCCGAGCAGTACTTC
CDR3 protein: CAWGAAEQYF

D gene: TRBD1
CDR3 length: 19
J gene: TRBJ2-3
V gene: TRBV7-9
clone size: -
CDR3 DNA: TGTGCCAGCAGCTTAGGGTCCAGCGGGGGGACAGGGGGACAAGATACGCAGTATTTT
CDR3 protein: CASSLGSSGGTGGQDTQYF

D gene: -
CDR3 length: 16
J gene: TRBJ2-6
V gene: TRBV5-1
clone size: -
CDR3 DNA: TGCGCCAGCAGCAATGCCCAGGGCTCTGGGGCCAACGTCCTGACTTTC
CDR3 protein: CASSNAQGSGANVLTF

D gene: -
CDR3 length: 17
J gene: TRBJ2-7
V gene: TRBV4-3
clone size: once
CDR3 DNA: TGCGCCAGCAGCCAAGATCGTCGTAGGCGGATCAGACGGGAGCAGTACTTC
CDR3 protein: CASSQDRRRRIRREQYF

D gene: TRBD2
CDR3 length: 16
J gene: TRBJ2-7
V gene: TRBV28
clone size: -
CDR3 DNA: TGTGCCAGCATCTCGGAGTTAGCGGGAGCTTCCTACGAGCAGTACTTC
CDR3 protein: CASISELAGASYEQYF

D gene: TRBD1
CDR3 length: 14
J gene: TRBJ1-5
V gene: TRBV18
clone size: few
CDR3 DNA: TGTGCCAGCTCACACGGGACAGACAATCAGCCCCAGCATTTT
CDR3 protein: CASSHGTDNQPQHF

D gene: -
CDR3 length: 13
J gene: TRBJ2-5
V gene: TRBV6-1
clone size: -
CDR3 DNA: TGTGCCAGCAGCCGACAATTCGGAGAGACCCAGTACTTC
CDR3 protein: CASSRQFGETQYF

D gene: -
CDR3 length: 17
J gene: TRBJ1-1
V gene: TRBV7-2
clone size: many
CDR3 DNA: TGTGCCAGCAGCTCCCCGGTGGCGGGGCGGATGAACACTGAAGCTTTCTTT
CDR3 protein: CASSSPVAGRMNTEAFF

D gene: TRBD1
CDR3 length: 16
J gene: TRBJ1-6
V gene: TRBV2
clone size: few
CDR3 DNA: TGTGCCAGCAGTGAAGCCCTTGGACAGGGACGATCACCCCTCCACTTT
CDR3 protein: CASSEALGQGRSPLHF

D gene: -
CDR3 length: 13
J gene: TRBJ2-1
V gene: TRBV29-1
clone size: -
CDR3 DNA: TGCAGCGTTGAAGGGGGCAGGTTCAATGAGCAGTTCTTC
CDR3 protein: CSVEGGRFNEQFF

D gene: -
CDR3 length: 14
J gene: TRBJ1-1
V gene: TRBV7-2
clone size: -
CDR3 DNA: TGTGCCAGCAGCGCCCCCAGGGACGGCACTGAAGCTTTCTTT
CDR3 protein: CASSAPRDGTEAFF

D gene: -
CDR3 length: 15
J gene: TRBJ1-4
V gene: TRBV7-9
clone size: -
CDR3 DNA: TGTGCCAGCAGCTTAGGCGGCAGTGTTAATGAAAAACTGTTTTTT
CDR3 protein: CASSLGGSVNEKLFF

D gene: -
CDR3 length: 12
J gene: TRBJ1-5
V gene: TRBV6-1
clone size: -
CDR3 DNA: TGTGCCAGCAGTGAAATTGGGCAGCCCCAGCATTTT
CDR3 protein: CASSEIGQPQHF

D gene: TRBD1
CDR3 length: 14
J gene: TRBJ2-7
V gene: TRBV2
clone size: -
CDR3 DNA: TGTGCCAGCAGTCCCGGGACAGGGACCTACGAGCAGTACTTC
CDR3 protein: CASSPGTGTYEQYF

D gene: TRBD1
CDR3 length: 15
J gene: TRBJ1-1
V gene: TRBV5-1
clone size: -
CDR3 DNA: TGCGCCAGCAGCGAAAGGACAGGGTCGGCCACTGAAGCTTTCTTT
CDR3 protein: CASSERTGSATEAFF

D gene: -
CDR3 length: 15
J gene: TRBJ2-7
V gene: TRBV5-1
clone size: once
CDR3 DNA: TGCGCCAGCAGCTCGCTAATCGGGAGCCTCAACGAGCAGTACTTC
CDR3 protein: CASSSLIGSLNEQYF

D gene: TRBD2
CDR3 length: 13
J gene: TRBJ2-1
V gene: TRBV29-1
clone size: -
CDR3 DNA: TGCAGCGTTGGGGCGGGGGGGGACAATGAGCAGTTCTTC
CDR3 protein: CSVGAGGDNEQFF

D gene: TRBD1
CDR3 length: 16
J gene: TRBJ2-7
V gene: TRBV6-6
clone size: -
CDR3 DNA: TGTGCCAGCAGCCAACCGACAAAGGACAGGGACTACGAGCAGTACTTC
CDR3 protein: CASSQPTKDRDYEQYF

D gene: TRBD1
CDR3 length: 15
J gene: TRBJ2-5
V gene: TRBV18
clone size: once
CDR3 DNA: TGTGCCAGCTCACCACAGGGGGCCGCTGGGGAGACCCAGTACTTC
CDR3 protein: CASSPQGAAGETQYF

D gene: -
CDR3 length: 14
J gene: TRBJ1-1
V gene: TRBV5-1
clone size: -
CDR3 DNA: TGCGCCAGCAGCTCGACAGGCTGGGGGACTGAAGCTTTCTTT
CDR3 protein: CASSSTGWGTEAFF